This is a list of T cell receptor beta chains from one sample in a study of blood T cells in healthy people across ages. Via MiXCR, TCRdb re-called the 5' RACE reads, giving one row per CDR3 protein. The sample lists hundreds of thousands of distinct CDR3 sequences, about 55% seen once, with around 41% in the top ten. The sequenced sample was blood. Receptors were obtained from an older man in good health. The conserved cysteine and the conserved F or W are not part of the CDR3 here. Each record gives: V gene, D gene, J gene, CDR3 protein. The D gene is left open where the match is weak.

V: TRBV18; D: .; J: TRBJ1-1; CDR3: ASSPQNIEGSEAF
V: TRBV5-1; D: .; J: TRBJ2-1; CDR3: ASSSLGIDNEQF
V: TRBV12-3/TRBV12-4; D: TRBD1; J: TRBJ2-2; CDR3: ASSPGTGSVGELF
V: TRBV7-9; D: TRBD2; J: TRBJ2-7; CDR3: VSSLVEAGDPYEQY
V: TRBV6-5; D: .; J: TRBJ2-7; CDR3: ASSYSVHLEQY
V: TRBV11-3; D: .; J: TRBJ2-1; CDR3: ASSSGSTVYNEQF
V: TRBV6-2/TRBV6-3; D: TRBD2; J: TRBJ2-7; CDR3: ASSYSGPGGPSGSYEQY
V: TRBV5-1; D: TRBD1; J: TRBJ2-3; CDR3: ASSPKGQIHRYAY
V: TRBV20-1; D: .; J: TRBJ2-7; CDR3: SALRGGLTYEQY
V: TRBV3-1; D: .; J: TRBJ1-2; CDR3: ASSQRRNYGYT
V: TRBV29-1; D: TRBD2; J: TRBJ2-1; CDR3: SVVRGGGPSNEQF
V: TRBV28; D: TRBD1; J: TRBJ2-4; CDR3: ASSLWGDRGIKNIQY
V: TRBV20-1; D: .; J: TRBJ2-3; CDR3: SAFPGGGTDTQY
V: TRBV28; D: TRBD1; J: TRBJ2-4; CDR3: ASSSDRGKNIQY
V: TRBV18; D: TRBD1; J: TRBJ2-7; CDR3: ASSPLIAQGTYEQY
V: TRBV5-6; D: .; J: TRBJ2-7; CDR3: ASSQGGRDNYEQY
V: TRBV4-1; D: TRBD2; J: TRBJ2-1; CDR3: ASSQPPAGGPYNEQF
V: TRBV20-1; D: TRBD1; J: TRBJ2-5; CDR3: SAPRQGQETQY
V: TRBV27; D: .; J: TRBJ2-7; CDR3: ASSSPRRGPRVGYEQY
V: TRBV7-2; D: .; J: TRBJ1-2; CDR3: ASSQKGGSARAYT
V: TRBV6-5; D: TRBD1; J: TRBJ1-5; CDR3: ASSRTGANPNQPQH
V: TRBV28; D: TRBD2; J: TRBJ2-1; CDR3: ASSRGLAGPQGSGEQF
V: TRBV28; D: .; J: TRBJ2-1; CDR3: ATLLGPGKEQF
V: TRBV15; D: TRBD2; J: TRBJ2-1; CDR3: ATSAGGHNEQF
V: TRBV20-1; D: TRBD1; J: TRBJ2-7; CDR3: SARAPTRTGEYEQY
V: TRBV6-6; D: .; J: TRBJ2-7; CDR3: ASGLGDSYEQY